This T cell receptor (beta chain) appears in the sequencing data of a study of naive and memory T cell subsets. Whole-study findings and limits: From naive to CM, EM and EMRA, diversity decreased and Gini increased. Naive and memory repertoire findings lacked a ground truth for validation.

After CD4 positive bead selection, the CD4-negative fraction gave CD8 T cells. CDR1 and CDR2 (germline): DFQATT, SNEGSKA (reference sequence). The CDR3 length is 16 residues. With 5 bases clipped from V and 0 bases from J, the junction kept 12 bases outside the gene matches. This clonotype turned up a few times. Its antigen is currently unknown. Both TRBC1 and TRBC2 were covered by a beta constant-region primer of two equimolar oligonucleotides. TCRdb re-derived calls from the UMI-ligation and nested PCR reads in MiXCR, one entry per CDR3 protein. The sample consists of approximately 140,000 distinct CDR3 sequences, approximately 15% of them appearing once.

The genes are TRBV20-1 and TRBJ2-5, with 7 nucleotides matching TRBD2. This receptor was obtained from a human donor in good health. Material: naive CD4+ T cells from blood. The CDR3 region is CSAEPSGEPYQETQYF. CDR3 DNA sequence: TGCAGTGCTGAACCGAGCGGGGAACCTTACCAAGAGACCCAGTACTTC.